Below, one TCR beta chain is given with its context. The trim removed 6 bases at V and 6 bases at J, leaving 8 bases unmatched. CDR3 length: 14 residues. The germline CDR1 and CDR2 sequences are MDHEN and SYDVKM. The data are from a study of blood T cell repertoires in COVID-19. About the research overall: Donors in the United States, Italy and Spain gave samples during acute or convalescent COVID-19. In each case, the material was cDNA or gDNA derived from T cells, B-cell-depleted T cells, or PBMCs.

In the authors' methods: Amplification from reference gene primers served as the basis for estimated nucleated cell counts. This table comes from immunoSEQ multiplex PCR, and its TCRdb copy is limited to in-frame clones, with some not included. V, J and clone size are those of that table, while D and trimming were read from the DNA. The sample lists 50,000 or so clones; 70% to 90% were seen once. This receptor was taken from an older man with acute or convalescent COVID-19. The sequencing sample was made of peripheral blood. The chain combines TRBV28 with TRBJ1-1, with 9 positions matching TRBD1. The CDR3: CASRGQGGGSEAFF. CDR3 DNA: TGTGCCAGCAGGGGACAGGGTGGGGGGTCTGAAGCTTTCTTT. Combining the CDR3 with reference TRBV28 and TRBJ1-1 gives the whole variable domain DVKVTQSSRYLVKRTGEKVFLECVQDMDHENMFWYRQDPGLGLRLIYFSYDVKMKEKGDIPEGYSVSREKKERFSLILESASTNQTSMYLCASRGQGGGSEAFFGQGTRLTVV.